The 32 T cell receptor beta chains in this list originate from one sample, sequenced in a study of CD8 T cells in Susac syndrome. A quantity of about 0.5 to 1 ug RNA underwent reverse transcription using random hexamers. MiXCR, run by TCRdb on the immunoSEQ multiplex PCR reads, gives a single entry per CDR3 protein. The sample carries hundreds of thousands of distinct CDR3 sequences, about 95% recorded once. Sequenced: CD4+ T cells from PBMCs. All receptors derive from a human donor with Susac syndrome.

This CDR3 reads CASSQGPSGGDQPQHF. DNA of the CDR3: TGTGCCAGCAGCCAAGGACCCTCAGGAGGAGATCAGCCCCAGCATTTT. This chain links TRBV3-1 with TRBJ1-5, with no clear D. V was clipped by 1 base and J by 5 bases, with 15 bases between them. Looked up from germline, CDR1 is LGHDT and CDR2 is YNNKEL (reference sequence). The CDR3 sequence is 16 residues long.

The V and J genes are TRBV4-2 and TRBJ1-6, with 8 bases fitting TRBD1. The CDR3 covers 16 residues. Germline V lookup: CDR1 LGHNA, CDR2 YNFKEQ. V gave up 0 bases and J gave up 7 bases; unmatched junction bases: 5. The CDR3 sequence is CASSQDPGDRNSPLHF. The CDR3 nucleotides are TGTGCCAGCAGCCAAGACCCAGGGGACAGGAATTCACCCCTCCACTTT.

The rearrangement uses TRBV7-8 and TRBJ1-1; no clear D. Trimming shortened V by 5 bases and J by 0 bases, and 10 bases separated the two germline ends. CDR1 SGHVS and CDR2 FQNEAQ come from the germline V gene. CDR3 length equals 14 residues. CDR3 in DNA: TGTGCCAGCAGCCCCCAGGCTCTGAACACTGAAGCTTTCTTT. Translated: CASSPQALNTEAFF.

The J gene is TRBJ1-6, the V gene TRBV20-1; the match to TRBD1 covers 7 bases. The trim removed 5 bases at V and 13 bases at J, leaving 14 bases unmatched. Germline V gene lookup returns CDR1 DFQATT and CDR2 SNEGSKA (reference sequence). This CDR3 is built from 14 residues. The CDR3: CSALGQPPGAPLHF. Here the CDR3 DNA reads TGCAGTGCTTTGGGACAGCCCCCAGGAGCCCCCCTCCACTTT.

This sequence joins TRBV30 and TRBJ2-2, with 9 bases matching TRBD2. From germline, CDR1 is GTSNPN and CDR2 SVGIG (reference sequence). This CDR3 spans 14 amino acids. V lost 4 bases, J lost 6 bases, and 6 bases stayed unmatched. In DNA, the CDR3 is TGTGCCTGGAAGGGTAGCGGGGGTCCCGGGGAGCTGTTTTTT. Its protein product is CAWKGSGGPGELFF.

This chain connects TRBV12-3 or TRBV12-4 to TRBJ1-1; D remains unclear. The CDR3 is made up of 15 amino acids. Trimming took 3 bases from V and 1 from J, leaving 12 bases between them. The CDR3 DNA reads TGTGCCAGCAGTTTTTCTGTAGGCCCGAACACTGAAGCTTTCTTT. As protein: CASSFSVGPNTEAFF.

The rearrangement joins TRBV30 to TRBJ1-1; no reliable D call. Germline V gives CDR1 GTSNPN, CDR2 SVGIG (reference sequence). With 5 bases removed from V and 1 base from J, the gap between germline ends came to 11 bases. The CDR3 is made up of 13 amino acids. The CDR3 region has the DNA TGTGCCTGGTATGGTTTCTCGAACACTGAAGCTTTCTTT. It specifies CAWYGFSNTEAFF.

This clonotype was recorded once. The chain recombines TRBV2 with TRBJ1-6; tentative D call: TRBD1 (5 bases). Germline values: CDR1 SNHLY, CDR2 FYNNEI. The CDR3 is made up of 12 amino acids. Trimming removed 6 bases at V and 6 bases at J, with 6 bases between. The CDR3 here is CASSRANSPLHF. CDR3 nucleotides: TGTGCCAGCAGCAGGGCTAATTCACCCCTCCACTTT.

The CDR3 nucleotides read TGTGCCAGCATCAAAGAGGGTGACTTGAACACTGAAGCTTTCTTT. Amino acids: CASIKEGDLNTEAFF. The genes are TRBV7-9 and TRBJ1-1; D gene unclear. Germline V gene lookup returns CDR1 SEHNR and CDR2 FQNEAQ (reference sequence). The CDR3 spans 15 residues. The V gene lost 7 bases and the J gene lost 0 bases, with 15 bases spanning the gap.

The V call is TRBV5-1, the J call TRBJ1-4; D might be TRBD1 (5 bases). CDR3 size: 14 residues. In germline, CDR1 is SGHRS, CDR2 YFSETQ. Trimming pared 0 bases from V and 8 bases from J, leaving 11 bases between. The CDR3 coding sequence is TGCGCCAGCAGCTTGGCTCAGGGCGACGAAAAACTGTTTTTT. Protein product: CASSLAQGDEKLFF.

The chain carries TRBV9 and TRBJ1-6; D perhaps matches TRBD1 (5 bases). This CDR3 is 14 amino acids long. The ends were cut back, 1 base at V and 8 bases at J, with 10 bases in the middle. Germline V gene sequence: CDR1 SGDLS, CDR2 YYNGEE. CDR3 sequence: CASSVTGEDSPLHF. Written as DNA, the CDR3 is TGTGCCAGCAGCGTAACGGGGGAAGATTCACCCCTCCACTTT.

The J gene is TRBJ2-6, the V gene TRBV19; no clear D gene. Trimming cost V 4 bases and J 0 bases, with 13 bases left between them. CDR3 length: 17 residues. Germline CDR1 is LNHDA and CDR2 is SQIVND (reference sequence). The DNA of the CDR3 is TGTGCCAGTAGTAAACAGATTGGTGACTCTGGGGCCAACGTCCTGACTTTC. It is translated as CASSKQIGDSGANVLTF.

The V gene is TRBV5-1, the J gene TRBJ1-5, with 8 positions matching TRBD1. Germline CDR1 and CDR2: SGHRS and YFSETQ. Trimming removed 4 bases from V and 7 bases from J; junction bases left unmatched: 10. The CDR3 is 15 residues long. The CDR3 DNA reads TGCGCCAGCAGCCCCGGACAGGGCCCGGGGCAGCCCCAGCATTTT. Protein product: CASSPGQGPGQPQHF.

The chain combines TRBV9 with TRBJ1-6, with 7 bases lining up with TRBD1. V lost 7 bases, J lost 9 bases, and 10 bases stayed unmatched. The CDR3 covers 14 residues. Germline CDR1 is SGDLS and CDR2 is YYNGEE. The CDR3, as DNA: TGTGCCAGCGCGACAGGGCAGGACAGTTCACCCCTCCACTTT. It specifies CASATGQDSSPLHF.

In its sample, this clonotype was seen once. The chain has TRBV28 and TRBJ1-4, with 7 bases lining up with TRBD1. The trim removed 6 bases at V and 5 bases at J, leaving 15 bases unmatched. CDR3 length: 17 amino acids. Looked up from germline, CDR1 is MDHEN and CDR2 is SYDVKM. The CDR3 bases are TGTGCCAGCAGCCGTGGACAGGTCGGCGGGGAGAATGAAAAACTGTTTTTT. Its protein product is CASSRGQVGGENEKLFF.

V usage is TRBV20-1 and J usage is TRBJ2-2, with unresolved D. Per germline, CDR1 DFQATT and CDR2 SNEGSKA (reference sequence). V was trimmed by 3 bases and J by 5 bases, leaving 10 bases between them. This CDR3 is built from 13 residues. CDR3 loop: CSARAPATGELFF. The CDR3 DNA reads as TGCAGTGCTAGGGCCCCTGCAACCGGGGAGCTGTTTTTT.

This chain connects TRBV28 to TRBJ2-7; tentative D call: TRBD1 (6 bases). The CDR3 length is 14 residues. Trimming left V 2 bases short and J 5 bases short, with 13 bases between. Germline-derived CDR1 and CDR2 are MDHEN and SYDVKM. The CDR3 DNA reads as TGTGCCAGCAGTTTACAGGGGCGGAGGAACGAGCAGTACTTC. Translation gives CASSLQGRRNEQYF.

V is TRBV30 and J is TRBJ1-2; no clear D. V lost 4 bases and J 4 bases, leaving 13 bases between the germline ends. The CDR3 spans 13 residues. Germline CDR1 reads GTSNPN; CDR2 reads SVGIG (reference sequence). CDR3 region: CAWKHTRVYGYTF. The CDR3 bases are TGTGCCTGGAAACACACCCGCGTCTATGGCTACACCTTC.

V is TRBV5-4 and J is TRBJ2-3; the D gene is possibly TRBD1 (6 bases). V was clipped by 4 bases and J by 0 bases, with 12 bases between them. The CDR3 is 15 residues long. Germline V gene sequence: CDR1 SGHNT, CDR2 YYREEE (reference sequence). CDR3 bases: TGTGCCAGCAGCGTCGACAGGAGCAGCACAGATACGCAGTATTTT. Its translation: CASSVDRSSTDTQYF.

CDR3 sequence (DNA): TGCAGCATCGGGGGGGAAACTGAAGCTTTCTTT. The encoded protein is CSIGGETEAFF. The chain carries TRBV29-1 and TRBJ1-1; perhaps TRBD1 as D (5 bases). Germline V CDR1 and CDR2: SQVTM, ANQGSEA. V was shortened by 8 bases and J by 5 bases, with 12 bases between the two germline ends. The CDR3 extends over 11 amino acids.

The chain carries TRBV9 and TRBJ2-2, with D unresolved. In germline, CDR1 is SGDLS, CDR2 YYNGEE. This CDR3 contains 13 residues. The ends were cut back, 4 bases at V and 6 bases at J, with 10 bases in the middle. CDR3: CASSSRVPGELFF. Written as DNA, the CDR3 is TGTGCCAGCAGCTCTAGAGTACCCGGGGAGCTGTTTTTT.

Here the CDR3 DNA reads TGCGCCAGCAGCTCCATATCCGGGACAGGGTTAGATACGCAGTATTTT. It translates to CASSSISGTGLDTQYF. The rearrangement uses TRBV5-1 and TRBJ2-3; 9 nucleotides agree with TRBD1. There are 16 residues in the CDR3. The V gene end was trimmed by 3 bases and the J gene end by 5 bases; junction bases not matched to a gene: 10. The germline gives CDR1 SGHRS, CDR2 YFSETQ.

This clonotype is a singleton in its sample. This chain links TRBV7-2 with TRBJ1-5; 7 bases align to TRBD1. Trimming cost V 4 bases and J 5 bases; bases outside gene matches: 14. This CDR3 is built from 17 residues. The germline V gene has CDR1 SGHTA and CDR2 FQGNSA. For the CDR3, the DNA is TGTGCCAGCAGCTGGGCACCGGGACAGTGGGGCGATCAGCCCCAGCATTTT. Protein product: CASSWAPGQWGDQPQHF. The entire variable domain, with the rest obtained from reference TRBV7-2 and TRBJ1-5, is as follows: GAGVSQSPSNKVTEKGKDVELRCDPISGHTALYWYRQSLGQGLEFLIYFQGNSAPDKSGLPSDRFSAERTGGSVSTLTIQRTQQEDSAVYLCASSWAPGQWGDQPQHFGDGTRLSIL.

This rearrangement joins TRBV4-1 to TRBJ2-5; TRBD1 might be the D (5 bases). The CDR3 spans 13 residues. Trimming stripped 6 bases from V and 7 bases from J, with 15 bases between. Germline-derived CDR1 and CDR2 are MGHRA and YSYEKL. The CDR3 spells CASRQVGLGTQYF. For the CDR3, the DNA is TGCGCCAGCAGACAGGTGGGCTTGGGGACCCAGTACTTC.

The chain combines TRBV5-1 with TRBJ1-4; D unresolved. Trimming pared 3 bases from V and 8 bases from J, leaving 17 bases between. This CDR3 has 15 residues. Germline V gene data show CDR1 as SGHRS and CDR2 as YFSETQ. This CDR3 reads CASSSDGLQGEKLFF. The DNA of the CDR3 is TGCGCCAGCAGCTCGGACGGGCTACAAGGGGAAAAACTGTTTTTT.

The chain joins TRBV10-3 to TRBJ2-1; 11 bases are shared with TRBD1. The CDR3 is 15 amino acids. With V trimmed by 3 bases and J by 8 bases, 6 bases remained unmatched. Germline V lookup: CDR1 ENHRY, CDR2 SYGVKD. The CDR3 region is CAISETRTGGDEQFF. The CDR3 DNA follows: TGTGCCATCAGTGAAACAAGGACAGGGGGCGATGAGCAGTTCTTC.

The table lists this clonotype with a few counts. The genes are TRBV5-6 and TRBJ2-2; 7 bases fit TRBD2. Germline V CDR1 and CDR2: SGHDT, YYEEEE. J gave up 2 bases and V 0 bases, and 1 base lay outside the gene matches. The CDR3 has 15 residues. CDR3 loop: CASSLGTRNTGELFF. CDR3 DNA: TGTGCCAGCAGCTTGGGGACTAGAAACACCGGGGAGCTGTTTTTT.

The gene calls are TRBV4-1 and TRBJ1-5; D uncertain. V lost 1 base to trimming and J lost 2 bases, with 3 bases between them. This CDR3 region has 13 residues. Germline CDR1 reads MGHRA; CDR2 reads YSYEKL. CDR3 sequence reads: CASSQGGNQPQHF. The CDR3, as DNA: TGCGCCAGCAGCCAAGGAGGCAATCAGCCCCAGCATTTT.

The rearrangement uses TRBV4-3 and TRBJ2-1; the match to TRBD2 covers 9 bases. V dropped 1 base and J dropped 9; count of bases not matched to a gene: 7. The V gene's germline CDR1 is LGHNA and CDR2 YSLEER. This CDR3 spans 15 amino acids. The CDR3 loop is CASSQGLAGQSEQFF. The CDR3 DNA sequence: TGCGCCAGCAGCCAAGGGCTAGCGGGACAGAGTGAGCAGTTCTTC.

In DNA, the CDR3 is TGCAGCGTTGAGATCTCGGGGGGCCGGGGAGAGACCCAGTACTTC. Translating it yields CSVEISGGRGETQYF. The chain carries TRBV29-1 and TRBJ2-5, with D possibly TRBD2 on 7 matching bases. V dropped 3 bases and J dropped 4 bases, with 18 bases sitting between them. The germline V gene encodes CDR1 SQVTM and CDR2 ANQGSEA. CDR3 size: 15 residues.

V usage is TRBV20-1 and J usage is TRBJ2-7; unclear D gene. This CDR3 has 12 residues. The germline V gene has CDR1 DFQATT and CDR2 SNEGSKA (reference sequence). V was shortened by 1 base and J by 3 bases, with 7 bases between the two germline ends. CDR3: CSARVPGYEQYF. In DNA form, the CDR3 reads TGCAGTGCTAGAGTACCGGGCTACGAGCAGTACTTC.

The chain recombines TRBV4-3 with TRBJ1-2, with TRBD1 matching over 12 bases. The V gene's germline CDR1 is LGHNA and CDR2 YSLEER. With V trimmed by 0 bases and J by 8 bases, 1 base remained unmatched. The CDR3 has 14 residues. CDR3 sequence reads: CASSQDGTGGGYTF. DNA of the CDR3: TGCGCCAGCAGCCAAGATGGGACAGGGGGCGGCTACACCTTC.